This T cell receptor (beta chain) was sequenced during a study of cytomegalovirus exposure and HLA in healthy donors. Study-level points and caveats: After further analysis at a later stage, 16,951 TCR beta sequences were associated with HLA alleles at 0.05 false discovery rate. The study designated 164 TCR beta chains cytomegalovirus-associated. In vitro confirmation showed three CMV-associated chains to be CMV antigen specific.

Use of 60 Vbeta and 13 Jbeta primers characterized the PCR. Under the authors' procedure: About 10 million shared chains were among the 65 million to 85 million unique TCR beta chains that a later analysis counted. The assay was immunoSEQ multiplex PCR, and TCRdb's table has in-frame clones only and misses some. For V, J and clone size, that table is used; D and trimming come from the DNA. The sample lists 150,000 or so clones, approximately 73% occurring once. As regards this clone: The antigen is not known.

The CDR3 sequence is 14 residues long. Germline loops: CDR1 SGHTA, CDR2 FQGNSA. V was shortened by 2 bases and J by 0 bases, with 5 bases between the two germline ends. The sequence came from a woman between 18 and 29 years old in good health and CMV-seronegative. Sequencing input: PBMCs. The gene calls are TRBV7-2 and TRBJ1-5; D uncertain. This CDR3 is CASSLLSSNQPQHF. The CDR3 region has the DNA TGTGCCAGCAGCTTACTTAGTAGCAATCAGCCCCAGCATTTT.